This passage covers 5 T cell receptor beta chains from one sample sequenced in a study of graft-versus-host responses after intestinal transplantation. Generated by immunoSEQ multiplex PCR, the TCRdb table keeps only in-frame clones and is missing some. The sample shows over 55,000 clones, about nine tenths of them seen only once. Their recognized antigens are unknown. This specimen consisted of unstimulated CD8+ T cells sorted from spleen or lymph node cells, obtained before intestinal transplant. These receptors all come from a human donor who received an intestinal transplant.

The CDR3 loop reads CASSLGPRSYNEQFF. CDR3 DNA sequence: TGTGCCAGCAGTTTGGGCCCCCGCTCCTACAATGAGCAGTTCTTC. The chain couples TRBV27 to TRBJ2-1; D remains ambiguous. The V gene lost 3 bases and the J gene lost 0 bases, with 9 bases spanning the gap. The CDR3 is 15 amino acids. From germline, CDR1 is MNHEY and CDR2 SMNVEV (reference sequence).

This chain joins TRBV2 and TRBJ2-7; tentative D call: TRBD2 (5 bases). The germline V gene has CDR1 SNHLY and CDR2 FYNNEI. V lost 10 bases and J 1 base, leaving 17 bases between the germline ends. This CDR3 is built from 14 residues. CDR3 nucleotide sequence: TGTGCCACCGAGGTGGAGAGGAGGTCCTACGAGCAGTACTTC. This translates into CATEVERRSYEQYF.

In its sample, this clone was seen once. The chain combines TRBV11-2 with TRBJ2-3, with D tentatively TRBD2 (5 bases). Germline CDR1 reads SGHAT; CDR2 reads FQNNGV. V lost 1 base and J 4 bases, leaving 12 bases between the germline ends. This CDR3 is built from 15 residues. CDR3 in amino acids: CASSLAAGAADTQYF. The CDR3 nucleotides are TGTGCCAGCAGCTTAGCGGCGGGCGCAGCAGATACGCAGTATTTT.

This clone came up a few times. The CDR3 nucleotides are TGTGCCAGCAGTTACTCGGGGGAGGTACCCACGGTCTACACCTTC. This sequence encodes CASSYSGEVPTVYTF. This chain joins TRBV6-5 and TRBJ1-2; D possibly corresponds to TRBD1 (5 bases). Trimming removed 0 bases from V and 10 bases from J, with 18 bases in between. Germline CDR1 reads MNHEY; CDR2 reads SVGAGI. The CDR3 spans 15 residues.

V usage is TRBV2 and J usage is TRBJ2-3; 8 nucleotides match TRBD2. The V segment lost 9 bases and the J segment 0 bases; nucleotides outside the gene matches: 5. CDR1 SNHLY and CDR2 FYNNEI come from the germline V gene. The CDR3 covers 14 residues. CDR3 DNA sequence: TGTGCCAGTAATAGCGGGGCTAGCACAGATACGCAGTATTTT. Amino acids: CASNSGASTDTQYF. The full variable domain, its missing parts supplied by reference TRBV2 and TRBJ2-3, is EPEVTQTPSHQVTQMGQEVILRCVPISNHLYFYWYRQILGQKVEFLVSFYNNEISEKSEIFDDQFSVERPDGSNFTLKIRSTKLEDSAMYFCASNSGASTDTQYFGPGTRLTVL.